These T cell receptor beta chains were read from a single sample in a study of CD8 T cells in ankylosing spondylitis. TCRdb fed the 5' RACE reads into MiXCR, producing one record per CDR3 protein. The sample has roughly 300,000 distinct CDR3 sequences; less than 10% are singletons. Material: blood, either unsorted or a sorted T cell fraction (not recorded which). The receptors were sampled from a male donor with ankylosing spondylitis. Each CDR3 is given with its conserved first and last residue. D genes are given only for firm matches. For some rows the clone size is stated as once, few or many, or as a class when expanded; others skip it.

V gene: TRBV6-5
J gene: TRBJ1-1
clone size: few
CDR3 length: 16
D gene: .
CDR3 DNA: TGTGCCAGCCGTTCACGAAGAGCGGGACACAACACTGAAGCTTTCTTT
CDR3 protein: CASRSRRAGHNTEAFF

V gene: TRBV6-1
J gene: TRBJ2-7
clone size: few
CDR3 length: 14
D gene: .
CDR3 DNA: TGTGCCAGCAGGCTAACCTACAGCTCCTACGAGCAGTACTTC
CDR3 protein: CASRLTYSSYEQYF

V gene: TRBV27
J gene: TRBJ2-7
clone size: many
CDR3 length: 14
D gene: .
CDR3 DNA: TGTGCCAGCAGTGAGTCTCATTTAGTCTACGAGCAGTACTTC
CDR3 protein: CASSESHLVYEQYF

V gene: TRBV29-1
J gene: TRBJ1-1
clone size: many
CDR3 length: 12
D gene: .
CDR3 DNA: TGCAGCGTTGACCGATCTGGCACTGAAGCTTTCTTT
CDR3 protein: CSVDRSGTEAFF

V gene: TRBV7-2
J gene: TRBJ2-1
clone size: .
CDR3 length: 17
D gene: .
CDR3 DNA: TGTGCCAGCAGCTCTAGGGTTTGGGAAGGCCTACCCAATGAGCAGTTCTTC
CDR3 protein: CASSSRVWEGLPNEQFF

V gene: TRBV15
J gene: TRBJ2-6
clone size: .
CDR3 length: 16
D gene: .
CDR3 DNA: TGTGCCACCAGCAGAGGCGGTAGCCTGGGGGCCAACGTCCTGACTTTC
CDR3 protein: CATSRGGSLGANVLTF

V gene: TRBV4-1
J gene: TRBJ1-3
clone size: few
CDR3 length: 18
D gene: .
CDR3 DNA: TGCGCCAGCAGCCAAGAGGGTGGGCAGCAGGGTTCTGGAAACACCATATATTTT
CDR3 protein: CASSQEGGQQGSGNTIYF

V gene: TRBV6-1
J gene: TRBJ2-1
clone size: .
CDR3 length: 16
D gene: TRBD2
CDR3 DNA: TGTGCCAGCAGTACCCCTCCGGGACTAGATTACAATGAGCAGTTCTTC
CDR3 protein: CASSTPPGLDYNEQFF

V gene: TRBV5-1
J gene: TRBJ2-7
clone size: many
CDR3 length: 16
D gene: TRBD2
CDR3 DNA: TGCGCCAGCAGCCCTATTCCGAGCGGGAGCTCCTACGAGCAGTACTTC
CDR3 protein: CASSPIPSGSSYEQYF

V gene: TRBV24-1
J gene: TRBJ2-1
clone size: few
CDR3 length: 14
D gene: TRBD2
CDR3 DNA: TGTGCCACCAGTCCCGGGACTAGTAGTAGGCAGCAGTTCTTC
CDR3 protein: CATSPGTSSRQQFF

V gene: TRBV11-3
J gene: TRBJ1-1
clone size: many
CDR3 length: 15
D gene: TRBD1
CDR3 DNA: TGTGCCAGCAGCCGACGGACAGGGGCGAGCACTGAAGCTTTCTTT
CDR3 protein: CASSRRTGASTEAFF

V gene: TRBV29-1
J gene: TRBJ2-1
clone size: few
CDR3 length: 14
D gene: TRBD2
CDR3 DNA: TGCAGCGTTGCCGGGACTAGCCGCTACAATGAGCAGTTCTTC
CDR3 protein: CSVAGTSRYNEQFF

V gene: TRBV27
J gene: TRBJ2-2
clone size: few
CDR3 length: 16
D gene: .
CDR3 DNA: TGTGCCAGCAGTTTAGGGCTGCGTAGAGACACCGGGGAGCTGTTTTTT
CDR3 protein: CASSLGLRRDTGELFF

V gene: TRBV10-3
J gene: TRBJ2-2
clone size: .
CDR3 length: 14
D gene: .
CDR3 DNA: TGTGCCATCGGCCCTACCGCGGGAACCGGGGAGCTGTTTTTT
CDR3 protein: CAIGPTAGTGELFF

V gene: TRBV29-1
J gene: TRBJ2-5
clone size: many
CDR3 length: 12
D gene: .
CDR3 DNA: TGCAGCTCGAGGACAAACCAAGAGACCCAGTACTTC
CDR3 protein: CSSRTNQETQYF

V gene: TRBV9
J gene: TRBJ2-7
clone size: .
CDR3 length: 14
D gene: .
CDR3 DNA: TGTGCCAGCACCGCGTCCGCGAGCGGATACGAGCAGTACTTC
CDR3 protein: CASTASASGYEQYF

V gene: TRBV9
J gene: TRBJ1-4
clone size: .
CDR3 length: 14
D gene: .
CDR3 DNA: TGTGCCAGCAGCGTAGGAGGGTCTGGGGAAAAACTGTTTTTT
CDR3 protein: CASSVGGSGEKLFF

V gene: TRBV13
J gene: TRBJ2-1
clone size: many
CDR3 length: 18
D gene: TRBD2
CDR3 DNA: TGTGCCAGCAGCTTAGCCCTCCTTACTAGCGGGATTAACAATGAGCAGTTCTTC
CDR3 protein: CASSLALLTSGINNEQFF

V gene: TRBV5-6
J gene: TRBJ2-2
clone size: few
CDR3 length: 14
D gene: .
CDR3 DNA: TGTGCCAGCAGCCTGGGACCTCGGTCAGGGGAGCTGTTTTTT
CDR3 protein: CASSLGPRSGELFF

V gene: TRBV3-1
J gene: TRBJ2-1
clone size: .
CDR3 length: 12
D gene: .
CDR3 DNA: TGTGCCAGCAGCCTAGGGGTCGGGACCGCGTTCTTC
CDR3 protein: CASSLGVGTAFF

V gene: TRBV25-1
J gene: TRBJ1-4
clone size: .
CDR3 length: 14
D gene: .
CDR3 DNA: TGTGCCAGCAGTGATTGGGGGAATAATGAAAAACTGTTTTTT
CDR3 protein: CASSDWGNNEKLFF

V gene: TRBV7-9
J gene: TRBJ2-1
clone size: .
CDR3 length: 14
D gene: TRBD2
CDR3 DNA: TGTGCCAGCAGCTTAGGGGGGGGGAGCAATGAGCAGTTCTTC
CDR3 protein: CASSLGGGSNEQFF

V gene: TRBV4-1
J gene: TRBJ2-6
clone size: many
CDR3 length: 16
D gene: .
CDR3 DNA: TGCGCCAGCAGCCCACCAACAGGTGCTGGGGCCAACGTCCTGACTTTC
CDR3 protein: CASSPPTGAGANVLTF

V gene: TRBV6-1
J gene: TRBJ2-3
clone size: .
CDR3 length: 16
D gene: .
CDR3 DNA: TGTGCCAGCAGTGCCCGACCCGGGACTAGCACAGATACGCAGTATTTT
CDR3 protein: CASSARPGTSTDTQYF

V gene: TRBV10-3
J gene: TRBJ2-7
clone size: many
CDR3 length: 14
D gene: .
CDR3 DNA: TGTGCCATCAGTCCTGACAGGCGAACCTACGAGCAGTACTTC
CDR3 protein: CAISPDRRTYEQYF

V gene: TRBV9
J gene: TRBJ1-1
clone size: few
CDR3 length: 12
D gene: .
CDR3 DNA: TGTGCCAGCAGCGAACAGGGCGGGGTAGCTTTCTTT
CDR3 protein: CASSEQGGVAFF

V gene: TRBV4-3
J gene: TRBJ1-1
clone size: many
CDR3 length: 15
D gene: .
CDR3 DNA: TGCGCCAGCAGCCGCCGAGGAGGGATGAACACTGAAGCTTTCTTT
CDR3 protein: CASSRRGGMNTEAFF

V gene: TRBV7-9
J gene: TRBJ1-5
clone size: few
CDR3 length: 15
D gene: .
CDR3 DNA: TGTGCCAGCAGCTTGAACGGGGGAATGCGCCAGCCCCAGCATTTT
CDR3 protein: CASSLNGGMRQPQHF

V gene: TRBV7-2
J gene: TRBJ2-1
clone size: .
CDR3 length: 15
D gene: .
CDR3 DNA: TGTGCCAGCAGTGTAGGGGGGACTCAGTATAATGAGCAGTTCTTC
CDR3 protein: CASSVGGTQYNEQFF

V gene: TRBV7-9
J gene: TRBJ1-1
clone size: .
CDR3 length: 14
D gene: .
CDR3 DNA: TGTGCCAGCAGCTTAAGCACCCCGAACACTGAAGCTTTCTTT
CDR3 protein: CASSLSTPNTEAFF

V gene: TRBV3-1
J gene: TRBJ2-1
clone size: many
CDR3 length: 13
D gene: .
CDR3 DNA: TGTGCCAGCAGCCTCCGGACCAACAATGAGCAGTTCTTC
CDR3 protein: CASSLRTNNEQFF

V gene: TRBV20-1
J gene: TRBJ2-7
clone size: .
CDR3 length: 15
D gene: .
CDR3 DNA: TGCAGTGCTAGACCGCTCACCACAGGGATATACGAGCAGTACTTC
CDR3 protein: CSARPLTTGIYEQYF

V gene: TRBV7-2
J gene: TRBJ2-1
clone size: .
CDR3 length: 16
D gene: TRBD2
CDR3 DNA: TGTGCCAGCAGCTTGACAGCGGGGTCCCTCTACAATGAGCAGTTCTTC
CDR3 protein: CASSLTAGSLYNEQFF

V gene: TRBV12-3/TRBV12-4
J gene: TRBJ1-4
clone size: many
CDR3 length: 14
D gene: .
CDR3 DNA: TGTGCCAGCAGTTACTCGGAATCTAATGAAAAACTGTTTTTT
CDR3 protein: CASSYSESNEKLFF

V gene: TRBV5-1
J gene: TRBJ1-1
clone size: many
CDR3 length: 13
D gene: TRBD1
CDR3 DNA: TGCGCCAGCAGCCAGGGGACAGACACTGAAGCTTTCTTT
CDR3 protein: CASSQGTDTEAFF

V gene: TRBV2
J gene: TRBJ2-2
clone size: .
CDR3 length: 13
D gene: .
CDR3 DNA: TGTGCCACGGCCGTGGGGCGCACCGGGGAGCTGTTTTTT
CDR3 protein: CATAVGRTGELFF

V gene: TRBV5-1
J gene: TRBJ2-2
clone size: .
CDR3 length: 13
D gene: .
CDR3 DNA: TGCGCCAGCAGCAGGGGGATGGCCGGGGAGCTGTTTTTT
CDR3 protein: CASSRGMAGELFF

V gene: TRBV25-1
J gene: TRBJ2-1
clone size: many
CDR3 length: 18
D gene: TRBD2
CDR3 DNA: TGTGCCAGCAGTGAATGGGGCGGGAGCCTACACCCCTTAAATGAGCAGTTCTTC
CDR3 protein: CASSEWGGSLHPLNEQFF

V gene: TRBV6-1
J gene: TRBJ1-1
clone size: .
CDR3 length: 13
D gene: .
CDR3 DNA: TGTGCCTGTCAAGGGTTACGCAACACTGAAGCTTTCTTT
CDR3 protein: CACQGLRNTEAFF

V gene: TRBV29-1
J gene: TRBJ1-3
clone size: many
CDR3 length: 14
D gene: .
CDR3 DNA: TGCAGCGTTGAAAAGGCAGGGTACGGAAACACCATATATTTT
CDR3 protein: CSVEKAGYGNTIYF

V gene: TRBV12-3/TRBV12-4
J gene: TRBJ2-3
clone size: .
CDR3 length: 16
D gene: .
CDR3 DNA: TGTGCCAGCAGTACCCCTCTCGGCGGAGGCACAGATACGCAGTATTTT
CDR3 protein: CASSTPLGGGTDTQYF

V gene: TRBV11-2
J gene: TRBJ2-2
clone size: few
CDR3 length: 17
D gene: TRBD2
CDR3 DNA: TGTGCCAGCAGCTTCCTCCTCGGGTCGGGAGGGACCGGGGAGCTGTTTTTT
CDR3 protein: CASSFLLGSGGTGELFF

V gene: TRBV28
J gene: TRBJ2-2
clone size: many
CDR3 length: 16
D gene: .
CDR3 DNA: TGTGCCAGCAGAGCTCCGGGCGAATTCAACACCGGGGAGCTGTTTTTT
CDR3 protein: CASRAPGEFNTGELFF

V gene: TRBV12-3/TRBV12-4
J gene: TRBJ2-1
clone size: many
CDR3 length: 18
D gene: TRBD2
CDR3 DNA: TGTGCCAGCAGTCCCCTTTTTCTAGCGGGAGACGGCTACAATGAGCAGTTCTTC
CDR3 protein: CASSPLFLAGDGYNEQFF

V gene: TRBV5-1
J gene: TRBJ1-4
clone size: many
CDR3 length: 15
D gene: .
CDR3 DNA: TGCGCCAGCAGCCAGAGGGGTACAACTAATGAAAAACTGTTTTTT
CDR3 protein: CASSQRGTTNEKLFF

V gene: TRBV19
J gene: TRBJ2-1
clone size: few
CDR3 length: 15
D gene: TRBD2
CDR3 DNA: TGTGCCAGTAGTGTGACTAGCGGGATCGACAATGAGCAGTTCTTC
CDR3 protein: CASSVTSGIDNEQFF

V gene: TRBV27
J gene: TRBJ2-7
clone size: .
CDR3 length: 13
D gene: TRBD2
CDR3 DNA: TGTGCCAGCACCCCCTACTTGGGGGAGGGCCTGTACTTC
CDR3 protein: CASTPYLGEGLYF

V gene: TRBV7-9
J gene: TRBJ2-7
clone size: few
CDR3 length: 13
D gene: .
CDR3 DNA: TGTGCCAGCAGCAAGGGACTGGGGCGAGTGCAGTACTTC
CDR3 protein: CASSKGLGRVQYF